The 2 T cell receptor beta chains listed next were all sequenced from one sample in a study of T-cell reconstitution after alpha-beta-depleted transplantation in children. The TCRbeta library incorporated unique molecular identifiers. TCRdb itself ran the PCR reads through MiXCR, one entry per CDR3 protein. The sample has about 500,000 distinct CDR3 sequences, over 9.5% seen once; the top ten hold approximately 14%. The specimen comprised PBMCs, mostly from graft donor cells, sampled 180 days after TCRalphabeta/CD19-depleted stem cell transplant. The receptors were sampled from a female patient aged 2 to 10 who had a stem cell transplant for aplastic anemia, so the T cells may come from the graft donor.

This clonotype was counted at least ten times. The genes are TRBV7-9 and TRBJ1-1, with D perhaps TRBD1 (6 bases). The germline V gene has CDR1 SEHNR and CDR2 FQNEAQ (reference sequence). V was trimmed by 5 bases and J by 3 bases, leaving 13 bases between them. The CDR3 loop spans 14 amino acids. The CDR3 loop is CASSRRQEDTEAFF. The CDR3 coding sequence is TGTGCCAGCAGCCGACGACAGGAGGACACTGAAGCTTTCTTT. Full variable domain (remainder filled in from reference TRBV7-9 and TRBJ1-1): DTGVSQNPRHKITKRGQNVTFRCDPISEHNRLYWYRQTLGQGPEFLTYFQNEAQLEKSRLLSDRFSAERPKGSFSTLEIQRTEQGDSAMYLCASSRRQEDTEAFFGQGTRLTVV.

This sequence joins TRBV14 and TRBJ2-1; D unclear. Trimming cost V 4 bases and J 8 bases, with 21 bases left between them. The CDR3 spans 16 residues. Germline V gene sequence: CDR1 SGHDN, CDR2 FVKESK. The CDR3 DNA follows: TGTGCCAGCAGCCGAAGGCAAGTTGGTGGGTTCGATGAGCAGTTCTTC. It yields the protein CASSRRQVGGFDEQFF.